This passage covers 28 T cell receptor beta chains from one sample sequenced in a study of T cell changes during pregnancy in multiple sclerosis. Generated by immunoSEQ multiplex PCR, the TCRdb table keeps only in-frame clones and is missing some. In the table there are about 64,000 clones, 90% of which are singletons. Specimen: peripheral blood, collected in the second trimester of pregnancy. The source is a female donor in good health, enrolled as a control in a pregnancy study.

The J gene is TRBJ2-7, the V gene TRBV7-2; D is uncertain. CDR1 and CDR2 from the germline V gene are SGHTA and FQGNSA. This CDR3 is 13 amino acids long. V was clipped by 6 bases and J by 3 bases, with 12 bases between them. The CDR3 DNA follows: TGTGCCAGCAGTCCCGTCCCTCTCTACGAGCAGTACTTC. Its protein product is CASSPVPLYEQYF.

The genes are TRBV5-3 and TRBJ2-3; D gene unclear. TRBV5-3 is sorted into the ORF group, with uncertain function. V was shortened by 4 bases and J by 3 bases, with 6 bases between the two germline ends. The CDR3 totals 12 residues. The CDR3 spells CARSRPTDTQYF. The CDR3 bases are TGTGCCAGAAGCCGTCCGACAGATACGCAGTATTTT.

The rearrangement joins TRBV30 to TRBJ1-2, with a weak D call TRBD1 (6 bases). Germline CDR1 GTSNPN, CDR2 SVGIG (reference sequence). The CDR3 length is 15 residues. Trimming cost V 0 bases and J 8 bases, with 19 bases left between them. This chain's CDR3 is CAWSVRARQVHGYTF. The CDR3 DNA follows: TGTGCCTGGAGTGTAAGGGCTCGACAGGTTCACGGCTACACCTTC.

The rearrangement uses TRBV7-9 and TRBJ2-5, with 8 nucleotides matching TRBD1. V lost 10 bases and J lost 4; bases outside the gene matches: 8. The CDR3 extends over 13 amino acids. Germline V gene data show CDR1 as SEHNR and CDR2 as FQNEAQ (reference sequence). The CDR3 sequence: CAIDRGDAETQYF. The CDR3 nucleotides read TGTGCCATAGACAGGGGTGATGCAGAGACCCAGTACTTC.

The V gene is TRBV11-2, the J gene TRBJ2-7; D not resolved. This CDR3 is built from 14 residues. Between the trimmed V and J ends, which lost 0 bases and 2 bases, there was a span of 8 bases. Germline CDR1 is SGHAT and CDR2 is FQNNGV. The CDR3 spells CASSLDHSPYEQYF. In DNA, the CDR3 is TGTGCCAGCAGCTTAGATCACAGCCCCTACGAGCAGTACTTC. Full variable domain (outside the CDR3, taken from reference TRBV11-2 and TRBJ2-7): EAGVAQSPRYKIIEKRQSVAFWCNPISGHATLYWYQQILGQGPKLLIQFQNNGVVDDSQLPKDRFSAERLKGVDSTLKIQPAKLEDSAVYLCASSLDHSPYEQYFGPGTRLTVT.

CDR3 sequence: CASSHLGRASNTEAFF. Here the CDR3 DNA reads TGCGCCAGCAGCCATCTTGGGAGGGCGTCGAACACTGAAGCTTTCTTT. This rearrangement joins TRBV4-1 to TRBJ1-1; D ambiguous. With 3 bases removed from V and 1 base from J, the gap between germline ends came to 15 bases. The CDR3 consists of 16 residues. Looked up from germline, CDR1 is MGHRA and CDR2 is YSYEKL.

The rearrangement uses TRBV18 and TRBJ2-3; D not resolved. The germline V gene has CDR1 KGHSH and CDR2 LQKENI. V was pared by 3 bases and J by 0 bases, with 7 bases between. CDR3 length: 14 residues. This CDR3 reads CASSPWRSTDTQYF. The CDR3 DNA reads TGTGCCAGCTCACCCTGGCGGAGCACAGATACGCAGTATTTT.

Written as DNA, the CDR3 is TGTGCCAGCAGGAGGGACAGGGCGAACACTGAAGCTTTCTTT. Translating it yields CASRRDRANTEAFF. The rearrangement joins TRBV6-4 to TRBJ1-1; 9 nucleotides agree with TRBD1. The CDR3 covers 14 residues. V lost 6 bases to trimming and J lost 1 base; unmatched junction nucleotides: 3. Germline V lookup: CDR1 MRHNA, CDR2 SNTAGT.

V usage is TRBV19 and J usage is TRBJ2-3; 8 nucleotides align to TRBD1. V lost 6 bases and J lost 6; bases outside the gene matches: 5. This CDR3 region has 13 residues. The germline V gene encodes CDR1 LNHDA and CDR2 SQIVND (reference sequence). CDR3 bases: TGTGCCAGTAGCGACAGGGGAGGCGATACGCAGTATTTT. Its translation is CASSDRGGDTQYF.

The chain couples TRBV10-3 to TRBJ1-2; 10 bases are a match to TRBD1. Germline trimming cut 2 bases from V and 4 bases from J; bases unmatched to any gene: 4. The CDR3 sequence is 15 residues long. Germline V gene data show CDR1 as ENHRY and CDR2 as SYGVKD. CDR3 loop: CAISEGGTGAYGYTF. CDR3 in DNA: TGTGCCATCAGTGAGGGCGGGACAGGGGCCTATGGCTACACCTTC.

This clone was picked up one time. The rearrangement uses TRBV5-1 and TRBJ2-6, with 8 nucleotides matching TRBD2. The germline V gene encodes CDR1 SGHRS and CDR2 YFSETQ. Trimming cost V 3 bases and J 4 bases; bases outside gene matches: 15. This CDR3 is built from 19 residues. CDR3 residues: CASSYPVGSGTRGANVLTF. The CDR3, as DNA: TGCGCCAGCAGCTACCCCGTGGGTAGCGGGACGAGGGGGGCCAACGTCCTGACTTTC.

The rearrangement links TRBV28 to TRBJ1-5, with D possibly matching TRBD1 (5 bases). The CDR3 is made up of 13 amino acids. Germline V CDR1 and CDR2: MDHEN, SYDVKM. V was shortened by 8 bases and J by 4 bases, with 12 bases between the two germline ends. This chain's CDR3 is CASDGAGNQPQHF. CDR3 in DNA: TGTGCCAGCGATGGGGCAGGGAATCAGCCCCAGCATTTT.

This chain uses TRBV11-2 with TRBJ2-2, with D unclear. The CDR3 covers 15 residues. V gave up 1 base and J gave up 4 bases, with 10 bases separating them. Germline CDR1 is SGHAT and CDR2 is FQNNGV. CDR3 in amino acids: CASSLGMESTGELFF. Here the CDR3 DNA reads TGTGCCAGCAGCTTAGGTATGGAGAGCACCGGGGAGCTGTTTTTT.

The rearrangement joins TRBV30 to TRBJ2-5, with 10 positions matching TRBD2. Germline CDR1 is GTSNPN and CDR2 is SVGIG (reference sequence). V shed 4 bases, J shed 2 bases, and the junction held 4 bases outside the gene matches. This CDR3 is built from 14 residues. The CDR3 DNA reads as TGTGCCTGGACTAGCGGGGGCCCTCAAGAGACCCAGTACTTC. It specifies CAWTSGGPQETQYF.

This chain links TRBV5-1 with TRBJ2-7; the match to TRBD2 covers 7 bases. Per the germline V gene, CDR1 is SGHRS and CDR2 is YFSETQ. J gave up 0 bases and V 0 bases, and 9 bases lay outside the gene matches. CDR3 size: 17 residues. In DNA, the CDR3 is TGCGCCAGCAGCTTGGTTTTCCGCGGGAGTAGCTCCTACGAGCAGTACTTC. This codes for CASSLVFRGSSSYEQYF.

This clone turned up a few times. Written as DNA, the CDR3 is TGTGCCACGAAGACAGCGAACACTGAAGCTTTCTTT. Translating gives CATKTANTEAFF. The rearrangement links TRBV5-4 to TRBJ1-1; D might be TRBD1 (5 bases). This CDR3 has 12 amino acids. The V and J ends lost 9 bases and 1 base respectively, with 10 bases between them. In germline, CDR1 is SGHNT, CDR2 YYREEE (reference sequence).

The chain employs TRBV18 and TRBJ2-7; 7 nucleotides line up with TRBD1. The CDR3 is 14 amino acids. Per germline, CDR1 KGHSH and CDR2 LQKENI. The trim removed 3 bases at V and 3 bases at J, leaving 5 bases unmatched. This chain's CDR3 is CASSPPGQNYEQYF. CDR3 nucleotides: TGTGCCAGCTCACCGCCGGGACAGAACTACGAGCAGTACTTC.

This chain links TRBV6-4 with TRBJ1-2, with 8 bases matching TRBD1. Per germline, CDR1 MRHNA and CDR2 SNTAGT. Unmatched junction bases numbered 8, after V lost 4 bases and J lost 7 bases. The CDR3 covers 14 residues. CDR3 nucleotides: TGTGCCAGCAGTGCCGAGACAGGGGTTGGTGGCTACACCTTC. This translates into CASSAETGVGGYTF.

The chain has TRBV19 and TRBJ2-7; TRBD1 might be the D (6 bases). Germline V gene data show CDR1 as LNHDA and CDR2 as SQIVND (reference sequence). The CDR3 is made up of 14 amino acids. V was trimmed by 7 bases and J by 4 bases, leaving 17 bases between them. CDR3 in amino acids: CASKGEGVEYEQYF. Here the CDR3 DNA reads TGTGCCAGTAAAGGTGAGGGGGTTGAATACGAGCAGTACTTC.

The chain is built from TRBV30 and TRBJ1-1; no firm D call. The germline gives CDR1 GTSNPN, CDR2 SVGIG (reference sequence). This CDR3 is built from 14 residues. V was clipped by 2 bases and J by 4 bases, with 14 bases between them. The CDR3 is CAWSRASLATEAFF. CDR3 DNA sequence: TGTGCCTGGAGTAGGGCCAGCCTAGCCACTGAAGCTTTCTTT.

This clone came up once. This sequence joins TRBV4-2 and TRBJ1-3; D not resolved. Germline loops: CDR1 LGHNA, CDR2 YNFKEQ. The CDR3 consists of 16 residues. V lost 1 base and J 0 bases, leaving 10 bases between the germline ends. The CDR3, as DNA: TGTGCCAGCAGCCAAGCTATCGGAGACTCTGGAAACACCATATATTTT. Translating it yields CASSQAIGDSGNTIYF.

The chain's CDR3 is CASSMGTRDSGYTF. The CDR3 coding sequence is TGTGCCAGTAGTATGGGCACCAGGGATTCCGGCTACACCTTC. V usage is TRBV19 and J usage is TRBJ1-2, with TRBD1 as a possible D gene (5 bases). CDR3 length: 14 residues. V shed 3 bases and J shed 8 bases, with 16 bases lying between them. Germline assignment: CDR1 LNHDA and CDR2 SQIVND (reference sequence).

This clone was recorded only once. The gene calls are TRBV18 and TRBJ2-7; 10 nucleotides agree with TRBD1. The CDR3 consists of 14 residues. Looked up from germline, CDR1 is KGHSH and CDR2 is LQKENI. With V trimmed by 3 bases and J by 5 bases, 4 bases remained unmatched. This chain's CDR3 is CASSPRDRGHEQYF. CDR3 bases: TGTGCCAGCTCACCCAGGGACAGGGGACACGAGCAGTACTTC. Together with reference TRBV18 and TRBJ2-7, the CDR3 gives the full variable domain: NAGVMQNPRHLVRRRGQEARLRCSPMKGHSHVYWYRQLPEEGLKFMVYLQKENIIDESGMPKERFSAEFPKEGPSILRIQQVVRGDSAAYFCASSPRDRGHEQYFGPGTRLTVT.

The rearrangement joins TRBV6-5 to TRBJ2-2; TRBD2 matches at 12 bases. The V gene's germline CDR1 is MNHEY and CDR2 SVGAGI. This CDR3 is built from 15 residues. The trim removed 7 bases at V and 10 bases at J, leaving 10 bases unmatched. The CDR3 sequence is CASNPLAGGLKELFF. In DNA, the CDR3 is TGTGCCAGCAACCCCCTAGCGGGAGGGCTGAAGGAGCTGTTTTTT.

J is TRBJ2-7 and V is TRBV4-1, with D tentatively TRBD1 (5 bases). Germline CDR1 MGHRA, CDR2 YSYEKL. V was clipped by 1 base and J by 2 bases, with 15 bases between them. This CDR3 is built from 16 residues. CDR3 loop: CASSQAADRTTYEQYF. The CDR3 DNA is TGCGCCAGCAGCCAAGCGGCAGACAGAACGACCTACGAGCAGTACTTC.

The chain has TRBV6-1 and TRBJ2-3; 8 bases map to TRBD2. V gave up 8 bases and J gave up 6 bases; unmatched junction bases: 7. Germline V gene sequence: CDR1 MNHNS, CDR2 SASEGT. CDR3 length: 13 amino acids. CDR3 nucleotides: TGTGCCAGCCAGCGGGGGCAAAGGGATACGCAGTATTTT. As protein: CASQRGQRDTQYF.

This chain joins TRBV7-6 and TRBJ2-5; D remains ambiguous. Per germline, CDR1 SGHVS and CDR2 FNYEAQ. There are 12 residues in the CDR3. The V end lost 5 bases, the J end lost 4 bases, and 8 bases lay between the germline ends. The chain's CDR3 is CASSPFLETQYF. The CDR3 DNA is TGTGCCAGCAGCCCCTTCTTAGAGACCCAGTACTTC. Combining the CDR3 with reference TRBV7-6 and TRBJ2-5 gives the whole variable domain GAGVSQSPRYKVTKRGQDVALRCDPISGHVSLYWYRQALGQGPEFLTYFNYEAQQDKSGLPNDRFSAERPEGSISTLTIQRTEQRDSAMYRCASSPFLETQYFGPGTRLLVL.

V is TRBV27 and J is TRBJ1-1, with D maybe TRBD1 (6 bases). Per the germline V gene, CDR1 is MNHEY and CDR2 is SMNVEV (reference sequence). V lost 6 bases and J 3 bases, leaving 23 bases between the germline ends. The CDR3 totals 17 residues. CDR3 DNA sequence: TGTGCCAGCAGGGCTTTGTTCTTTCACCCAGGGGACACTGAAGCTTTCTTT. This sequence encodes CASRALFFHPGDTEAFF.